The 9 T cell receptor beta chains below were found in one sample sequenced in a study of T cells after yellow fever vaccination. TCRdb re-derived calls from the 5' RACE reads in MiXCR, one entry per CDR3 protein. This table holds about 210,000 distinct CDR3 sequences, 3% to 3.5% found once. Source: CD4+ T cells sorted from PBMCs, taken 10 days after the yellow fever booster vaccination. These receptors were obtained from a man aged 18 to 35 who received the YFV17D yellow fever vaccine.

This clonotype was counted ten times or more. This chain joins TRBV4-3 and TRBJ2-1; TRBD2 matches at 7 bases. With V trimmed by 0 bases and J by 8 bases, 4 bases remained unmatched. CDR1 and CDR2 from the germline V gene are LGHNA and YSLEER. The length of the CDR3 is 14 residues. CDR3 in amino acids: CASSQDGRGHEQFF. The CDR3 coding sequence is TGCGCCAGCAGCCAAGATGGGAGGGGCCATGAGCAGTTCTTC.

There are a few counts of this clonotype. The J gene is TRBJ1-5, the V gene TRBV6-6; perhaps TRBD1 as D (6 bases). Germline V gene data show CDR1 as MNHNY and CDR2 as SVGAGI (reference sequence). This CDR3 spans 14 amino acids. The ends were cut back, 2 bases at V and 4 bases at J, with 9 bases in the middle. CDR3 residues: CASSYPGQNQPQHF. As DNA, the CDR3 is TGTGCCAGCAGTTACCCAGGACAGAATCAGCCCCAGCATTTT.

This sequence joins TRBV5-1 and TRBJ2-5; 8 positions match TRBD1. V gave up 0 bases and J gave up 5 bases; unmatched junction bases: 6. Germline V CDR1 and CDR2: SGHRS, YFSETQ. The CDR3 spans 15 residues. The CDR3 nucleotides read TGCGCCAGCAGCTTGGCGGGACAGGCCGTCGAGACCCAGTACTTC. Its translation is CASSLAGQAVETQYF.

In its sample, this clonotype was seen a few times. This chain uses TRBV20-1 with TRBJ2-3, with TRBD2 as a possible D gene (7 bases). The CDR3 is made up of 13 amino acids. Germline V lookup: CDR1 DFQATT, CDR2 SNEGSKA (reference sequence). The V end lost 8 bases, the J end lost 6 bases, and 18 bases lay between the germline ends. The CDR3 nucleotides are TGCAGTCCCGGAGGGGGGGCCGCGGATACGCAGTATTTT. It codes for CSPGGGAADTQYF.

This clonotype has a handful of counts. J is TRBJ2-5 and V is TRBV5-4, with D tentatively TRBD1 or TRBD2 (6 bases each). The ends were cut back, 4 bases at V and 3 bases at J, with 13 bases in the middle. CDR1 and CDR2 from the germline V gene are SGHNT and YYREEE (reference sequence). This CDR3 has 14 residues. CDR3 protein: CASSPGAREETQYF. CDR3 nucleotide sequence: TGTGCCAGCAGCCCGGGGGCTAGGGAAGAGACCCAGTACTTC.

This CDR3 reads CSAPQWARSYEQYF. The CDR3 DNA is TGCAGTGCCCCCCAGTGGGCCCGCTCCTACGAGCAGTACTTC. The chain carries TRBV20-1 and TRBJ2-7; D is unclear. V was clipped by 6 bases and J by 0 bases, with 15 bases between them. The CDR3 consists of 14 residues. Looked up from germline, CDR1 is DFQATT and CDR2 is SNEGSKA (reference sequence).

This clonotype has only a few counts. This chain joins TRBV27 and TRBJ2-5, with TRBD2 matching 10 bases. This CDR3 region has 18 residues. The J segment lost 5 bases and the V segment lost 5 bases, leaving 17 bases of the junction unmatched. Germline V gene sequence: CDR1 MNHEY, CDR2 SMNVEV (reference sequence). CDR3 sequence reads: CASSPYPGSGGAGETQYF. The CDR3 DNA follows: TGTGCCAGCAGTCCCTACCCGGGAAGCGGGGGGGCGGGGGAGACCCAGTACTTC.

This chain connects TRBV4-1 to TRBJ2-3, with D perhaps TRBD2 (5 bases). The V gene lost 4 bases and the J gene lost 4 bases, with 9 bases spanning the gap. CDR1 MGHRA and CDR2 YSYEKL come from the germline V gene. The CDR3 spans 13 residues. The CDR3 nucleotides are TGCGCCAGCAGCCTAAGAGGGTCAGATACGCAGTATTTT. It yields the protein CASSLRGSDTQYF.

This rearrangement joins TRBV5-4 to TRBJ1-1, with D possibly TRBD1 on 5 matching bases. Trimming took off 5 bases at V and 3 bases at J, with 11 bases between the two ends. Germline V CDR1 and CDR2: SGHNT, YYREEE (reference sequence). The CDR3 length is 13 residues. The CDR3: CASRAQGYTEAFF. The CDR3 DNA reads TGTGCCAGCAGGGCTCAGGGTTACACTGAAGCTTTCTTT.